This TCR beta chain was documented in a study of blood T cell repertoires in COVID-19. Study-level background: Donors in the United States, Italy and Spain gave samples during acute or convalescent COVID-19. The analysed material was cDNA or gDNA that came from T cells, B-cell-depleted T cells, or PBMCs.

Authors' data handling: Reference gene primer amplification gave estimated nucleated cell counts. The assay was immunoSEQ multiplex PCR, and TCRdb's table has in-frame clones only and misses some. For V, J and clone size, that table is used; D and trimming come from the DNA. The data contain approximately 210,000 clones, approximately 84% of them singletons. V shed 4 bases and J shed 3 bases, with 3 bases lying between them. Germline V gene sequence: CDR1 SNHLY, CDR2 FYNNEI. The CDR3 length is 11 residues. Source material: peripheral blood. The chain is built from TRBV2 and TRBJ2-5, with unresolved D. This TCR came from a woman aged 45-65 years with active or convalescent COVID-19. CDR3 region: CASSVEETQYF. The CDR3 nucleotides are TGTGCCAGCAGTGTCGAAGAGACCCAGTACTTC. The full variable domain, its missing parts supplied by reference TRBV2 and TRBJ2-5, is EPEVTQTPSHQVTQMGQEVILRCVPISNHLYFYWYRQILGQKVEFLVSFYNNEISEKSEIFDDQFSVERPDGSNFTLKIRSTKLEDSAMYFCASSVEETQYFGPGTRLLVL.